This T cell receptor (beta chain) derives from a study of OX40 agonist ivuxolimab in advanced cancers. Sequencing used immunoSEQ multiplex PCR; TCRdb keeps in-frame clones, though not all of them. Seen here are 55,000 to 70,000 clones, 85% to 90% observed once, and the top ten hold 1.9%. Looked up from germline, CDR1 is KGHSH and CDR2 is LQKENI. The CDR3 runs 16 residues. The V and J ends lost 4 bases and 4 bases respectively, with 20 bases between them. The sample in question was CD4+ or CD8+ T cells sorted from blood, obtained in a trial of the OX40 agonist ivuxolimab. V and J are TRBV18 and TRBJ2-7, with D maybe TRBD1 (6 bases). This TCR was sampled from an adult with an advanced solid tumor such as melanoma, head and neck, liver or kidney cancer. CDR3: CASSLNPRRDTYEQYF. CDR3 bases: TGTGCCAGCTCACTCAATCCCCGCCGGGACACATACGAGCAGTACTTC.